This is a list of T cell receptor beta chains from one sample in a study of synovial regulatory T cells in juvenile arthritis. Libraries were prepared by immunoSEQ multiplex PCR; TCRdb keeps only in-frame clonotypes and omits some of them. The sample data list approximately 9,800 clones. Sequenced: Treg cells from blood. These receptors all come from a donor younger than 35 with juvenile idiopathic arthritis. Both conserved end residues are part of each CDR3. A row's size may be missing; if present it is once, few, many or a size class.

CDR3: CASSSRDRDSNQPQHF; V: TRBV28; J: TRBJ1-5; size: -
CDR3: CASSLEWAGANVLTF; V: TRBV7-2; J: TRBJ2-6; size: -
CDR3: CASSTGFYTEAFF; V: TRBV6-5; J: TRBJ1-1; size: -
CDR3: CASSEYQGSSGANVLTF; V: TRBV2; J: TRBJ2-6; size: medium-sized
CDR3: CASSKQGTPYEQYF; V: TRBV7-9; J: TRBJ2-7; size: -
CDR3: CAWSWGISNEQFF; V: TRBV30; J: TRBJ2-1; size: -
CDR3: CASSPPGGAGGNTIYF; V: TRBV4-1; J: TRBJ1-3; size: -
CDR3: CASRPPGAVNTEAFF; V: TRBV7-3; J: TRBJ1-1; size: -
CDR3: CASSLVWSLQETQYF; V: TRBV7-2; J: TRBJ2-5; size: -
CDR3: CASSTGTRANEQFF; V: TRBV18; J: TRBJ2-1; size: -
CDR3: CVTSGGALSSYNEQFF; V: TRBV5-6; J: TRBJ2-1; size: -
CDR3: CASSSGTSGTDTQYF; V: TRBV7-9; J: TRBJ2-3; size: -
CDR3: CASSETGTWVDGYTF; V: TRBV5-1; J: TRBJ1-2; size: -
CDR3: CASSARLASYNEQFF; V: TRBV9; J: TRBJ2-1; size: -
CDR3: CASSESPGGAKNIQYF; V: TRBV10-1; J: TRBJ2-4; size: -
CDR3: CASSLTAGSSYEQYF; V: TRBV7-2; J: TRBJ2-7; size: -
CDR3: CASSQDGRLNTEAFF; V: TRBV4-3; J: TRBJ1-1; size: -
CDR3: CASSLLGSWETQYF; V: TRBV28; J: TRBJ2-5; size: -
CDR3: CASSGRADTGELFF; V: TRBV6-6; J: TRBJ2-2; size: -
CDR3: CASSSSLAGGYSYEQYF; V: TRBV7-9; J: TRBJ2-7; size: -
CDR3: CASSLGPPAYGYTF; V: TRBV7-2; J: TRBJ1-2; size: -
CDR3: CASRKGRNSYEQYF; V: TRBV5-6; J: TRBJ2-7; size: -
CDR3: CASSLGGSETQYF; V: TRBV11-3; J: TRBJ2-5; size: -
CDR3: CASSENRGEQETQYF; V: TRBV2; J: TRBJ2-5; size: -
CDR3: CASSTGNYGYTF; V: TRBV6-4; J: TRBJ1-2; size: -
CDR3: CASSWTGLSTDTQYF; V: TRBV5-5; J: TRBJ2-3; size: -
CDR3: CAWRRTANYGYTF; V: TRBV30; J: TRBJ1-2; size: -
CDR3: CAWSSFSYEQYF; V: TRBV30; J: TRBJ2-7; size: -
CDR3: CASSLATAEQYF; V: TRBV7-9; J: TRBJ2-7; size: -
CDR3: CASSLRGTGEVYGYTF; V: TRBV5-1; J: TRBJ1-2; size: -
CDR3: CASSQAAGTLGGETQYF; V: TRBV4-3; J: TRBJ2-5; size: -
CDR3: CASTGAGQETQYF; V: TRBV5-1; J: TRBJ2-5; size: -
CDR3: CASKGGRGNTIYF; V: TRBV6-6; J: TRBJ1-3; size: -
CDR3: CASSLTGQGRYEQYF; V: TRBV7-2; J: TRBJ2-7; size: -
CDR3: CASRGEAGGPRETQYF; V: TRBV23-1; J: TRBJ2-5; size: -
CDR3: CASSLDAGGYETQYF; V: TRBV5-4; J: TRBJ2-5; size: -
CDR3: CASSQTPGTIYNEQFF; V: TRBV5-6; J: TRBJ2-1; size: -
CDR3: CASSLTAFSQDTQYF; V: TRBV7-3; J: TRBJ2-3; size: -
CDR3: CSGGLAGGTEQYF; V: TRBV29-1; J: TRBJ2-7; size: -
CDR3: CATSSSGGATDTQYF; V: TRBV15; J: TRBJ2-3; size: -
CDR3: CASSVQGTSGNNEQFF; V: TRBV9; J: TRBJ2-1; size: -
CDR3: CASSLQGAGSPLHF; V: TRBV6-6; J: TRBJ1-6; size: -
CDR3: CASSRTGLQPQHF; V: TRBV6-5; J: TRBJ1-5; size: -
CDR3: CASSLGVMGDTQYF; V: TRBV7-2; J: TRBJ2-3; size: -
CDR3: CASTAVSLDEQFF; V: TRBV19; J: TRBJ2-1; size: -
CDR3: CASSRTTGPNSPLHF; V: TRBV5-1; J: TRBJ1-6; size: -
CDR3: CATSRDKGRTGYWKRDTQYF; V: TRBV15; J: TRBJ2-3; size: -
CDR3: CASSLVGQGALTGELFF; V: TRBV7-8; J: TRBJ2-2; size: -
CDR3: CASSGTGRYGYTF; V: TRBV5-1; J: TRBJ1-2; size: -
CDR3: CASSWTGRNEQFF; V: TRBV19; J: TRBJ2-1; size: -
CDR3: CASSLVRGLAEETQYF; V: TRBV7-2; J: TRBJ2-5; size: -
CDR3: CASSDWSNQPQHF; V: TRBV10-2; J: TRBJ1-5; size: -
CDR3: CASTPGQGEGYTF; V: TRBV6-5; J: TRBJ1-2; size: -